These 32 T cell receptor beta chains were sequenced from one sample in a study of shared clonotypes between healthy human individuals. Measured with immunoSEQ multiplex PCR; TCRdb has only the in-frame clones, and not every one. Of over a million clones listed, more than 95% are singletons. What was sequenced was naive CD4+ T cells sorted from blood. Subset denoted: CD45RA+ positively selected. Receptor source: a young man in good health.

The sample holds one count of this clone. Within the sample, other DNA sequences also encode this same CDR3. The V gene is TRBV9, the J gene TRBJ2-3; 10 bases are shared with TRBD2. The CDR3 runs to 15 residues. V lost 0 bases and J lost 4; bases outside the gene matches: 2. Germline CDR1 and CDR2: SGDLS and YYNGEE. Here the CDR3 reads CASSVEAGGSDTQYF. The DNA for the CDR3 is TGTGCCAGCAGCGTAGAAGCGGGAGGGTCAGATACGCAGTATTTT.

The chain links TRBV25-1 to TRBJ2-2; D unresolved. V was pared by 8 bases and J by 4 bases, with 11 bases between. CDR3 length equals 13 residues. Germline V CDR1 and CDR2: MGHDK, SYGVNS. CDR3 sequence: CASSGWGTGELFF. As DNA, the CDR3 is TGTGCCAGCTCAGGTTGGGGCACCGGGGAGCTGTTTTTT. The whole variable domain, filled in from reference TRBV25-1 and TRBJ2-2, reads EADIYQTPRYLVIGTGKKITLECSQTMGHDKMYWYQQDPGMELHLIHYSYGVNSTEKGDLSSESTVSRIRTEHFPLTLESARPSHTSQYLCASSGWGTGELFFGEGSRLTVL.

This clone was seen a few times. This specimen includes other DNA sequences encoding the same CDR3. CDR3 in amino acids: CASSVVGNTGELFF. The CDR3 DNA sequence: TGTGCCAGCAGCGTAGTGGGGAACACCGGGGAGCTGTTTTTT. This chain links TRBV9 with TRBJ2-2; D remains ambiguous. The germline V gene encodes CDR1 SGDLS and CDR2 YYNGEE. V gave up 0 bases and J gave up 1 base, with 4 bases separating them. The CDR3 sequence is 14 residues long.

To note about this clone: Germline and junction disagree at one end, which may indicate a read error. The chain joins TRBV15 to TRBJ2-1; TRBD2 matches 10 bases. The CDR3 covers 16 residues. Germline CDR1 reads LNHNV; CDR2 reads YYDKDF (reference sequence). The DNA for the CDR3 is TGTGCCACCAGCAGAGATACTAGCGGGATCTACAATGAGCAATTCTTC. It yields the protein CATSRDTSGIYNEQFF.

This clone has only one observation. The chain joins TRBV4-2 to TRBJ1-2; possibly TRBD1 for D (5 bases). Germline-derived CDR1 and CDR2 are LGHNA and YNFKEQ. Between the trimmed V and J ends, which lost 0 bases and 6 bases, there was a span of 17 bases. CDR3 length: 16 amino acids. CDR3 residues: CASSQEGTLIGDGYTF. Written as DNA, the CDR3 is TGTGCCAGCAGCCAAGAGGGGACTCTTATAGGGGATGGCTACACCTTC.

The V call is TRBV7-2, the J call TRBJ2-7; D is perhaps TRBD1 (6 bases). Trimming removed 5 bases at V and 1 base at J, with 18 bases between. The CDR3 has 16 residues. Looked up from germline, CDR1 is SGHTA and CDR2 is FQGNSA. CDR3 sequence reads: CASSKHRAGGSYEQYF. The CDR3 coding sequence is TGTGCCAGCAGCAAACACAGGGCGGGTGGATCCTACGAGCAGTACTTC.

CDR3 DNA: TGTGCCAGCAGTGAAATCCCTAGTAGAAACACCATATATTTT. This codes for CASSEIPSRNTIYF. The V call is TRBV2, the J call TRBJ1-3; D is unclear. Germline V gene lookup returns CDR1 SNHLY and CDR2 FYNNEI. V lost 2 bases to trimming and J lost 5 bases, with 10 bases between them. The CDR3 totals 14 residues.

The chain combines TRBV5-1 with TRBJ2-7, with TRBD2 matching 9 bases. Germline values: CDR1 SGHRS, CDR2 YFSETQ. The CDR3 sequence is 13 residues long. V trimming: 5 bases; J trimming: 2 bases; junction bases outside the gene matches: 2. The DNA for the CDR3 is TGCGCCAGCAGGACTAGCGGAGCCTACGAGCAGTACTTC. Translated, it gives CASRTSGAYEQYF. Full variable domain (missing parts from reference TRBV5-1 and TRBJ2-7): KAGVTQTPRYLIKTRGQQVTLSCSPISGHRSVSWYQQTPGQGLQFLFEYFSETQRNKGNFPGRFSGRQFSNSRSEMNVSTLELGDSALYLCASRTSGAYEQYFGPGTRLTVT.

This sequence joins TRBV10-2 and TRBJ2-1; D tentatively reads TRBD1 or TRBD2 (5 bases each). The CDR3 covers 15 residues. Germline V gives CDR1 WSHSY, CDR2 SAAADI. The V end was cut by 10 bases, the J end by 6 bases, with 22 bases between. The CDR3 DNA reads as TGCGCCACCCTCGAGGGGCCCCCTGCCCCCAATGAGCAGTTCTTC. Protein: CATLEGPPAPNEQFF.

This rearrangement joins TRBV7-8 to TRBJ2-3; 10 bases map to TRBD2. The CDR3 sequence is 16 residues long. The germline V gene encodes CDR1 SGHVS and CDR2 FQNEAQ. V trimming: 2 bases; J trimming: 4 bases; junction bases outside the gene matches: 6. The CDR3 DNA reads TGTGCCAGCAGCTTATCAAGCGGGAGGGCCCCAGATACGCAGTATTTT. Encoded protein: CASSLSSGRAPDTQYF.

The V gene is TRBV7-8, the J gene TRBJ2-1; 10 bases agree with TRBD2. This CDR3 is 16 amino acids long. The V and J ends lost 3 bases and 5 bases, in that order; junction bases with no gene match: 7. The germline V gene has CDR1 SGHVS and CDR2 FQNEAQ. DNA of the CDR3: TGTGCCAGCAGCTTTAGTAGGCTAGCGGGGGACAATGAGCAGTTCTTC. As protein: CASSFSRLAGDNEQFF.

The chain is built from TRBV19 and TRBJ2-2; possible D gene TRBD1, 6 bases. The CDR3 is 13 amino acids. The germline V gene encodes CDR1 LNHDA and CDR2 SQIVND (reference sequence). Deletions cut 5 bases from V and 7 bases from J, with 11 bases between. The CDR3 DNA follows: TGTGCCAGTAGTTTAGGACAGCGCGGGGAGCTGTTTTTT. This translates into CASSLGQRGELFF.

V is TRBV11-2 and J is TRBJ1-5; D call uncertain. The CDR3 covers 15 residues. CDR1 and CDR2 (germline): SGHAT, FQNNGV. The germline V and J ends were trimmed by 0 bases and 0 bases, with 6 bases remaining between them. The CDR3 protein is CASSLDPDSNQPQHF. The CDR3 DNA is TGTGCCAGCAGCTTAGATCCTGATAGCAATCAGCCCCAGCATTTT.

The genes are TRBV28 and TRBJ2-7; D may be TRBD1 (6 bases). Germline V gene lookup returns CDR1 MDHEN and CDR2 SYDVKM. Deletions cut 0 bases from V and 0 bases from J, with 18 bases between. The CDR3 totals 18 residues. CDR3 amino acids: CASSLWSTQTGDSYEQYF. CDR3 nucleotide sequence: TGTGCCAGCAGTTTATGGTCAACCCAGACAGGTGACTCCTACGAGCAGTACTTC.

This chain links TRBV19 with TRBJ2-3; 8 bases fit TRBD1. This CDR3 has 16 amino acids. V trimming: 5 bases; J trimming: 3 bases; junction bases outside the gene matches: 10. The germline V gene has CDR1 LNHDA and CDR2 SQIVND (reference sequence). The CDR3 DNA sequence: TGTGCCAGTAGTCGCACGAACAGGGGGTCGACAGATACGCAGTATTTT. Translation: CASSRTNRGSTDTQYF.

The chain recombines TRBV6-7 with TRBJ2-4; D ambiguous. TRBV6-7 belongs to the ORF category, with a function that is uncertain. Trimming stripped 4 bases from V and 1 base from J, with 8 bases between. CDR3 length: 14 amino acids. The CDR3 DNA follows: TGTGCCAGCAGTTTGAAAGGGGCCAAAAACATTCAGTACTTC. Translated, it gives CASSLKGAKNIQYF.

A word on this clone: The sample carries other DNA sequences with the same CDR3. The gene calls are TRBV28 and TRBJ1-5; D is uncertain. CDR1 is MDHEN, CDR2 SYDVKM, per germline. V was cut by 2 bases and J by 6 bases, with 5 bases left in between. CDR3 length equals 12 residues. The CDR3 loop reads CASSLLFQPQHF. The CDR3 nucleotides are TGTGCCAGCAGTTTACTTTTTCAGCCCCAGCATTTT.

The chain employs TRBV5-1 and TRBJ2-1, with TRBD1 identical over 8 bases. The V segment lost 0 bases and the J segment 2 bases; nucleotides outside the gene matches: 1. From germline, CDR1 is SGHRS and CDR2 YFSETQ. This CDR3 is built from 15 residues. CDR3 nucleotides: TGCGCCAGCAGCTTGGCGGACAGGGCCTACAATGAGCAGTTCTTC. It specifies CASSLADRAYNEQFF.

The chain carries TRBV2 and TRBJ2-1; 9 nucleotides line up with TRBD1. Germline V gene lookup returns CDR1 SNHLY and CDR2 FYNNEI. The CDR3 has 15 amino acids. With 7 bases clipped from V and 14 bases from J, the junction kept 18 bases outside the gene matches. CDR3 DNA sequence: TGTGCCAGCACTATTGACAGGGGGTTCACTAAAGGCGAGTTCTTC. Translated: CASTIDRGFTKGEFF.

CDR3 DNA sequence: TGCGCCAGCAGCTTAACCCGACTAGCGGGATACACCGGGGAGCTGTTTTTT. It encodes CASSLTRLAGYTGELFF. V gene TRBV5-1 combines with J gene TRBJ2-2; 11 bases agree with TRBD2. The V and J ends lost 2 bases and 3 bases, in that order; junction bases with no gene match: 6. This CDR3 is 17 amino acids long. Germline V gene data show CDR1 as SGHRS and CDR2 as YFSETQ.

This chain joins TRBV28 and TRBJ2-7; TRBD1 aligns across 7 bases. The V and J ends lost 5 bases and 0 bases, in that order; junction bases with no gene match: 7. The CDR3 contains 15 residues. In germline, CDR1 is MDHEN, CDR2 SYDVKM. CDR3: CASSGSTGVSYEQYF. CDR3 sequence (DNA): TGTGCCAGCAGTGGAAGCACAGGGGTCTCCTACGAGCAGTACTTC.

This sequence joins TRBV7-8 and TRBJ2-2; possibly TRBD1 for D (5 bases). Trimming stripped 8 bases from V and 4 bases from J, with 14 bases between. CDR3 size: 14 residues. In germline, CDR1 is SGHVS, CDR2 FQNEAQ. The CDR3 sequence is CASRLGVVTGELFF. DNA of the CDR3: TGTGCCAGCCGGCTAGGGGTTGTCACCGGGGAGCTGTTTTTT.

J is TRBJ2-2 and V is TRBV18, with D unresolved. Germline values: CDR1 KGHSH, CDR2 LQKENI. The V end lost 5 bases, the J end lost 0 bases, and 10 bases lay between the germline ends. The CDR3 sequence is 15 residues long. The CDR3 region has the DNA TGTGCCAGCTCATATAGGACCTCGAACACCGGGGAGCTGTTTTTT. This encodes CASSYRTSNTGELFF.

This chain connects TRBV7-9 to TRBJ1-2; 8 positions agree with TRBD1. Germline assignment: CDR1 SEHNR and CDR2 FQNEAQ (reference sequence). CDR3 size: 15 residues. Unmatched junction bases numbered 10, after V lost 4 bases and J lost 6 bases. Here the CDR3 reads CASSSRTGSIDGYTF. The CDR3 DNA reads TGTGCCAGCAGCTCCCGGACAGGGTCAATCGATGGCTACACCTTC.

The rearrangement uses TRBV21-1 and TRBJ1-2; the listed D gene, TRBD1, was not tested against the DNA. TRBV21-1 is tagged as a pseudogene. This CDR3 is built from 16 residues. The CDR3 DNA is TGTGCCAGCAGCAAAAACGGACAGGGGGCTTACTATGGCTACACCTTC. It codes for CASSKNGQGAYYGYTF.

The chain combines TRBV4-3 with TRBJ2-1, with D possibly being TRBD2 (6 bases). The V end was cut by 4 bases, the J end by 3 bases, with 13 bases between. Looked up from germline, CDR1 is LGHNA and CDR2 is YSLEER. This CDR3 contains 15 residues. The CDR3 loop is CASSPFGGDYNEQFF. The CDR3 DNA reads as TGCGCCAGCAGCCCGTTTGGCGGGGACTACAATGAGCAGTTCTTC.

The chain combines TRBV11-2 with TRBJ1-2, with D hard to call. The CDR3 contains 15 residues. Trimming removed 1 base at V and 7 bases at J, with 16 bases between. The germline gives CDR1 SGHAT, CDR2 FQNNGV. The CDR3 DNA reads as TGTGCCAGCAGCTTAGGGGTTAGGTCGTCAGGTGGCTACACCTTC. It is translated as CASSLGVRSSGGYTF.

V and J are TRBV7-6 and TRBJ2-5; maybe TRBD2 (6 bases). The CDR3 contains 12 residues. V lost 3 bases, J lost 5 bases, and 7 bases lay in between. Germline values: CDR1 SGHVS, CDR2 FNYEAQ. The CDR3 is CASSFGGETQYF. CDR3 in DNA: TGTGCCAGCAGCTTCGGAGGGGAGACCCAGTACTTC.

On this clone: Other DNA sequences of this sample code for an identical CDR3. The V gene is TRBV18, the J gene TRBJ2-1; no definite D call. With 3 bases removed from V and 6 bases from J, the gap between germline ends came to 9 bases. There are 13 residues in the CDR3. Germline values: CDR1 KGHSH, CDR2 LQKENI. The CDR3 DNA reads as TGTGCCAGCTCACCGAGCCGGAGCAATGAGCAGTTCTTC. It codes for CASSPSRSNEQFF.

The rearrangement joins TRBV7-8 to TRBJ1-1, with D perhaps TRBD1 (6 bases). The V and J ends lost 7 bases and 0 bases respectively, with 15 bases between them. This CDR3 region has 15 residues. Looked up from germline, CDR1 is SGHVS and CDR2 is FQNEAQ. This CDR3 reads CASTLTGAMNTEAFF. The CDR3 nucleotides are TGTGCCAGCACCCTTACGGGGGCCATGAACACTGAAGCTTTCTTT.

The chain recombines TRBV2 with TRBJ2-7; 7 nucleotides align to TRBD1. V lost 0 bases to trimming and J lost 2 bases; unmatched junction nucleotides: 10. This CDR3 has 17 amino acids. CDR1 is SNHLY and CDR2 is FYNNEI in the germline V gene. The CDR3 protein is CASSEALLGQKPYEQYF. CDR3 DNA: TGTGCCAGCAGTGAAGCGCTTCTGGGACAGAAGCCCTACGAGCAGTACTTC.

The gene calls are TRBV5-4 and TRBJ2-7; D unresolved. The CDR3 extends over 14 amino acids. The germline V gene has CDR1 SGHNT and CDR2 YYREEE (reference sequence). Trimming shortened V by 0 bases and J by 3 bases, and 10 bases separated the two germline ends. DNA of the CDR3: TGTGCCAGCAGCTTGGGCCAGATCTTCTACGAGCAGTACTTC. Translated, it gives CASSLGQIFYEQYF.